The 11 T cell receptor beta chains in this list originate from one sample, sequenced in a study of T cells in women clearing cervical HPV infection. The assay was immunoSEQ multiplex PCR, and TCRdb's table has in-frame clones only and misses some. This sample contains about 48,000 clones. The sequenced material came from blood buffy coat. The receptors were sampled from a woman between 18 and 70 years old with a cervical HPV16 infection that either progressed to CIN3+ or cleared (not recorded which).

In regard to this clone: The read ends 3 residues shy of where the CDR3 ends; the end is completed using the germline J gene. J is TRBJ2-1 and V is TRBV7-3; 11 bases agree with TRBD2. The V gene's germline CDR1 is SGHTA and CDR2 FQGTGA. Trimming removed 1 base from V and 6 bases from J; junction bases left unmatched: 14. The CDR3 runs to 19 residues. The CDR3 sequence: CASSLITSGGIIKANEQFF. The DNA read from the CDR3 is TGTGCCAGCAGCTTAATTACTAGCGGGGGAATTATAAAGGCCAATGAG.

Points on this clone: The read finishes 3 residues shy of the CDR3 end, and the germline J gene is used to complete it. The J gene is TRBJ2-5, the V gene TRBV5-5, with a possible D match to TRBD1 (6 bases). Germline CDR1 SGHKS, CDR2 YYEKEE (reference sequence). Trimming removed 0 bases at V and 2 bases at J, with 8 bases between. The CDR3 contains 14 residues. CDR3 DNA, as far as it was read: TGTGCCAGCAGCTTGGGGACAGCACAAGAGACC. This translates into CASSLGTAQET. In full, the CDR3 is CASSLGTAQETQYF.

Turning to this clone: Germline is not matched at one junction end, which may reflect a read error. The read stops 3 residues short of the end of the CDR3; the missing end is completed from the germline J gene. The V gene is TRBV4-2, the J gene TRBJ1-1; D is undetermined. The CDR3 covers 16 residues. The germline CDR1 and CDR2 sequences are LGHNA and YNFKEQ. Incomplete CDR3 DNA: TGCGCCAGCAGCCAAGATGCGGGCGGCCGAAGGCCTGAA. This encodes CASSQDAGGRRPE. The complete CDR3 sequence is CASSQDAGGRRPEAFF.

As regards this clone: Read coverage stops 3 residues before the CDR3 terminus; the germline J gene supplies the remainder. The rearrangement uses TRBV20-1 and TRBJ2-3; 10 bases align to TRBD1. Germline loops: CDR1 DFQATT, CDR2 SNEGSKA (reference sequence). The CDR3 contains 13 residues. V was clipped by 8 bases and J by 3 bases; unmatched bases: 5. The CDR3 is CSTPGQGTDTQYF. The CDR3 DNA, read in part, is TGCAGTACCCCGGGACAGGGGACAGATACG.

Turning to this clone: The CDR3 extends 3 residues past the end of the read, so its final part is completed from the germline J gene. The genes are TRBV29-1 and TRBJ1-5; 7 nucleotides line up with TRBD1. V was clipped by 6 bases and J by 3 bases; unmatched bases: 5. Per the germline V gene, CDR1 is SQVTM and CDR2 is ANQGSEA. The CDR3 has 13 residues. CDR3 amino acids: CSVSTGYNQPQHF. The CDR3 DNA, read in part, is TGCAGCGTATCGACAGGGTACAATCAGCCC.

As regards this clone: Coverage ceases 3 residues before the CDR3 finishes, and the germline J gene fills in the end. The V call is TRBV10-3, the J call TRBJ1-2, with D unclear. This CDR3 has 16 amino acids. CDR1 is ENHRY, CDR2 SYGVKD, per germline. V was clipped by 6 bases and J by 5 bases, with 22 bases between them. CDR3 region: CAISPGVLQTGYGYTF. Incomplete CDR3 DNA: TGTGCCATCAGCCCTGGGGTGCTCCAAACGGGGTATGGC.

For this clone: The read gets to within 3 residues of the CDR3 end, and the germline J gene fills in the rest. The chain uses TRBV30 and TRBJ2-7; D is ambiguous. Germline lookup yields CDR1 GTSNPN and CDR2 SVGIG (reference sequence). The V end lost 4 bases, the J end lost 2 bases, and 6 bases lay between the germline ends. The CDR3 totals 11 residues. Here the CDR3 reads CAWNNAYEQYF. CDR3 DNA (partial): TGTGCCTGGAACAACGCCTACGAG.

Regarding this clone: Read data end 3 residues before the CDR3 end; the end is taken from the germline J gene. The rearrangement uses TRBV7-2 and TRBJ2-7, with D perhaps matching TRBD2 (6 bases). V lost 5 bases and J lost 3, with 17 bases in between. The CDR3 is made up of 15 amino acids. In germline, CDR1 is SGHTA, CDR2 FQGNSA. CDR3 sequence reads: CASSLRLAGNYEQYF. Incomplete CDR3 DNA: TGTGCCAGCAGCCTAAGGCTGGCGGGGAACTACGAG. The entire variable domain, with the rest obtained from reference TRBV7-2 and TRBJ2-7, is as follows: GAGVSQSPSNKVTEKGKDVELRCDPISGHTALYWYRQSLGQGLEFLIYFQGNSAPDKSGLPSDRFSAERTGGSVSTLTIQRTQQEDSAVYLCASSLRLAGNYEQYFGPGTRLTVT.

On this clone: The read stops 3 residues short of the end of the CDR3; the missing end is completed from the germline J gene. The chain uses TRBV2 and TRBJ2-7; D may be TRBD1 (5 bases). Germline assignment: CDR1 SNHLY and CDR2 FYNNEI. The CDR3 length is 12 residues. V was clipped by 6 bases and J by 3 bases, with 9 bases between them. Incomplete CDR3 DNA: TGTGCCAGCAGACCGGACAACTACGAG. It is translated as CASRPDNYE. The whole CDR3 is CASRPDNYEQYF. The variable domain in full, completed from reference TRBV2 and TRBJ2-7, reads EPEVTQTPSHQVTQMGQEVILRCVPISNHLYFYWYRQILGQKVEFLVSFYNNEISEKSEIFDDQFSVERPDGSNFTLKIRSTKLEDSAMYFCASRPDNYEQYFGPGTRLTVT.

This CDR3 is CASSHSFTVNTEAFF. The CDR3 bases that were read are TGCGCCAGCAGTCATTCTTTCACAGTGAACACTGAA. The V gene is TRBV23-1, the J gene TRBJ1-1, with D unresolved. The read terminates 3 residues before the CDR3 end, so the remaining end is supplied by the germline J gene. TRBV23-1 is an open reading frame, and its role is uncertain. The CDR3 has 15 residues. V was trimmed by 3 bases and J by 0 bases, leaving 11 bases between them.

A word on this clone: The sequence runs out 3 residues before the end of the CDR3; the remainder is reconstructed from the germline J gene. This rearrangement joins TRBV5-1 to TRBJ2-5, with 7 bases lining up with TRBD1. The ends lost 4 bases at V and 2 bases at J; junction bases unmatched: 14. The CDR3 covers 17 residues. Germline V gene sequence: CDR1 SGHRS, CDR2 YFSETQ. CDR3 region: CASSSLRGQGSQETQYF. The DNA read from the CDR3 is TGCGCCAGCAGCAGTTTAAGGGGGCAGGGGAGTCAAGAGACC. Combining the CDR3 with reference TRBV5-1 and TRBJ2-5 gives the whole variable domain KAGVTQTPRYLIKTRGQQVTLSCSPISGHRSVSWYQQTPGQGLQFLFEYFSETQRNKGNFPGRFSGRQFSNSRSEMNVSTLELGDSALYLCASSSLRGQGSQETQYFGPGTRLLVL.